The clone carrying this T cell receptor beta chain was picked up a small number of times. The antigen remains undetermined. This entry comes from a study of early T cells in non-severe SARS-CoV-2 infection. General study results and limits: Comparison of clonotypes with VDJdb favored anti-spike CD8 responses while missing private and CD4 specificities.

One entry per CDR3 protein, called by TCRdb with MiXCR from the 5' RACE reads. The sample holds about 77,000 distinct CDR3 sequences, 4.5% to 6% seen once. CDR3 length: 12 amino acids. Trimming left V 3 bases short and J 2 bases short, with 7 bases between. Germline loops: CDR1 SQVTM, CDR2 ANQGSEA. The source material was whole blood, sampled at baseline. The rearrangement joins TRBV29-1 to TRBJ1-2; D might be TRBD1 (6 bases). This receptor was identified in an adult who was a healthcare worker with PCR-confirmed SARS-CoV-2 infection or an uninfected control (not recorded which). The CDR3 nucleotides are TGCAGCGTTGAGGACAGCAACTATGGCTACACCTTC. Its translation is CSVEDSNYGYTF.